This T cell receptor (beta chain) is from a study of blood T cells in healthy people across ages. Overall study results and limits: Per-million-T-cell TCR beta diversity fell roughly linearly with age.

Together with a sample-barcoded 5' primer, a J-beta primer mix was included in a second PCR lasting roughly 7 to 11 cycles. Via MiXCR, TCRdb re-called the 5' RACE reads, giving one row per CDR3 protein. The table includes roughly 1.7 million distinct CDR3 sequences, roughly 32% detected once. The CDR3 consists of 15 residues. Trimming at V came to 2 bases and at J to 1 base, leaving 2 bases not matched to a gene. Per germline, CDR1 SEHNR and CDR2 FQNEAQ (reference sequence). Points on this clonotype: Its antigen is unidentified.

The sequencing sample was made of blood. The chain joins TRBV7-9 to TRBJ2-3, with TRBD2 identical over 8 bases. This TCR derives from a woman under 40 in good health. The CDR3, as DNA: TGTGCCAGCAGCTTATCTAGCGGGCGCACAGATACGCAGTATTTT. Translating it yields CASSLSSGRTDTQYF.